The 31 T cell receptor beta chains in this list originate from one sample, sequenced in a study of T cell repertoires in ileal Crohn's disease. Produced via immunoSEQ multiplex PCR; TCRdb's table is partial and in-frame only. The data hold 3,000 to 5,000 clones, with 65% to 80% observed a single time. The sample taken for sequencing was ileal tissue. All receptors come from an adult with Crohn's disease.

The chain recombines TRBV5-1 with TRBJ2-7; the match to TRBD2 covers 13 bases. CDR3 length: 15 amino acids. J lost 7 bases, V lost 0 bases, and 4 bases had no gene match. Germline assignment: CDR1 SGHRS and CDR2 YFSETQ. The CDR3 nucleotides read TGCGCCAGCAGCTTGGACCCGGGACTAGCGGGAGAGCAGTACTTC. Translating it yields CASSLDPGLAGEQYF.

The chain employs TRBV21-1 and TRBJ1-1; TRBD1 is the table's D call and was not checked against the DNA. TRBV21-1 is deemed a pseudogene. The CDR3 is 18 amino acids. For the CDR3, the DNA is TGTGCCAGCAGCAAAGAGTTGGCAGGGGGCCGGATGAACACTGAAGCTTTCTTT. Encoded protein: CASSKELAGGRMNTEAFF.

This clone was seen a few times. V usage is TRBV6-5 and J usage is TRBJ1-2, with D hard to call. This CDR3 spans 13 amino acids. Deletions cut 5 bases from V and 6 bases from J, with 13 bases between. Germline assignment: CDR1 MNHEY and CDR2 SVGAGI. CDR3 region: CASSDGIHNGYTF. CDR3 nucleotides: TGTGCCAGCAGTGACGGGATACACAATGGCTACACCTTC.

For the CDR3, the DNA is TGTGCCAGCAAGGGACTCCTCCAAGAGACCCAGTACTTC. As protein: CASKGLLQETQYF. The rearrangement uses TRBV6-5 and TRBJ2-5, with D perhaps TRBD2 (6 bases). CDR1 and CDR2 (germline): MNHEY, SVGAGI. V lost 7 bases and J lost 1, with 10 bases in between. The CDR3 totals 13 residues.

A word on this clone: This sample also contains other DNA sequences that code for the same CDR3. The CDR3 protein is CASSSPPAYEQYF. For the CDR3, the DNA is TGTGCCAGCAGCTCTCCCCCCGCCTACGAGCAGTACTTC. The chain employs TRBV7-2 and TRBJ2-7; D remains unclear. The germline gives CDR1 SGHTA, CDR2 FQGNSA. V gave up 4 bases and J gave up 2 bases, with 9 bases separating them. This CDR3 comprises 13 residues.

This chain links TRBV19 with TRBJ1-1; D is possibly TRBD1 (5 bases). V was shortened by 7 bases and J by 1 base, with 19 bases between the two germline ends. The CDR3 contains 16 residues. CDR1 and CDR2 from the germline V gene are LNHDA and SQIVND (reference sequence). DNA of the CDR3: TGTGCCAGTAACCAGGGATCCGCCTTAGCGAACACTGAAGCTTTCTTT. Its translation is CASNQGSALANTEAFF. The variable domain in full, with the rest retrieved from reference TRBV19 and TRBJ1-1, is DGGITQSPKYLFRKEGQNVTLSCEQNLNHDAMYWYRQDPGQGLRLIYYSQIVNDFQKGDIAEGYSVSREKKESFPLTVTSAQKNPTAFYLCASNQGSALANTEAFFGQGTRLTVV.

V gene TRBV29-1 combines with J gene TRBJ2-5; 7 positions match TRBD1. V shed 6 bases, J shed 5 bases, and the junction held 9 bases outside the gene matches. The germline V gene encodes CDR1 SQVTM and CDR2 ANQGSEA. The CDR3 runs 13 residues. The CDR3 region is CSVGGQVPETQYF. CDR3 in DNA: TGCAGCGTCGGCGGACAGGTACCCGAGACCCAGTACTTC.

This chain links TRBV28 with TRBJ2-5; no clear D. The J call may be incorrect, as the DNA end agrees better with TRBJ2-7. The CDR3 length is 12 residues. Looked up from germline, CDR1 is MDHEN and CDR2 is SYDVKM. In DNA, the CDR3 is TGTGCCAGCAGGGGCCCCACGTACGAGCAGTACTTC. Translated, it gives CASRGPTYEQYF.

V and J are TRBV5-1 and TRBJ2-1; 8 nucleotides agree with TRBD1. CDR1 is SGHRS, CDR2 YFSETQ, per germline. V shed 0 bases, J shed 8 bases, and the junction held 4 bases outside the gene matches. The CDR3 is made up of 14 amino acids. The chain's CDR3 is CASSLGQGWDEQFF. DNA for the CDR3: TGCGCCAGCAGCTTGGGACAGGGGTGGGATGAGCAGTTCTTC.

The chain is built from TRBV15 and TRBJ2-2; 13 bases fit TRBD2. The CDR3 runs 19 residues. Unmatched junction bases numbered 11, after V lost 4 bases and J lost 3 bases. CDR1 and CDR2 from the germline V gene are LNHNV and YYDKDF (reference sequence). CDR3 DNA: TGTGCCACCAGCAAACCGTGGGGACTAGCGGGACGTGACACCGGGGAGCTGTTTTTT. It is translated as CATSKPWGLAGRDTGELFF.

The rearrangement uses TRBV12-5 and TRBJ1-1; D unclear. There are 13 residues in the CDR3. V was trimmed by 11 bases and J by 0 bases, leaving 13 bases between them. The germline V gene has CDR1 LGHNT and CDR2 FRNRAP. The CDR3 here is CAGRGTMNTEAFF. The CDR3 bases are TGTGCTGGCCGGGGTACCATGAACACTGAAGCTTTCTTT.

The gene calls are TRBV7-9 and TRBJ2-3; TRBD2 matches 7 bases. The CDR3 has 15 amino acids. In germline, CDR1 is SEHNR, CDR2 FQNEAQ (reference sequence). After removal of 4 bases from V and 5 bases from J, the junction contained 9 bases not matched to a gene. This chain's CDR3 is CASSSGAGPLDTQYF. DNA for the CDR3: TGTGCCAGCAGCTCGGGAGCGGGACCGTTAGATACGCAGTATTTT. Together with reference TRBV7-9 and TRBJ2-3, the CDR3 gives the full variable domain: DTGVSQNPRHKITKRGQNVTFRCDPISEHNRLYWYRQTLGQGPEFLTYFQNEAQLEKSRLLSDRFSAERPKGSFSTLEIQRTEQGDSAMYLCASSSGAGPLDTQYFGPGTRLTVL.

This chain links TRBV5-4 with TRBJ1-2, with TRBD1 as a possible D gene (6 bases). Trimming removed 3 bases at V and 10 bases at J, with 16 bases between. This CDR3 is 13 amino acids long. Germline assignment: CDR1 SGHNT and CDR2 YYREEE (reference sequence). The CDR3 region is CASSSTGLRVYTF. In DNA, the CDR3 is TGTGCCAGCAGCTCAACAGGGCTCCGGGTCTACACCTTC. Combining the CDR3 with reference TRBV5-4 and TRBJ1-2 gives the whole variable domain ETGVTQSPTHLIKTRGQQVTLRCSSQSGHNTVSWYQQALGQGPQFIFQYYREEENGRGNFPPRFSGLQFPNYSSELNVNALELDDSALYLCASSSTGLRVYTFGSGTRLTVV.

The chain has TRBV6-5 and TRBJ1-5; D is perhaps TRBD1 (5 bases). The CDR3 consists of 12 residues. Germline CDR1 is MNHEY and CDR2 is SVGAGI. V shed 8 bases and J shed 1 base, with 6 bases lying between them. CDR3 coding DNA: TGTGCCAGCGGGGGGAGCAATCAGCCCCAGCATTTT. It is translated as CASGGSNQPQHF.

As concerns this clone: Other DNA sequences in the same sample also yield this CDR3. This sequence joins TRBV7-2 and TRBJ2-2; 8 bases fit TRBD2. Germline trimming cut 5 bases from V and 5 bases from J; bases unmatched to any gene: 7. This CDR3 region has 15 residues. The germline gives CDR1 SGHTA, CDR2 FQGNSA. This CDR3 reads CASSQRGGRTGELFF. The CDR3, as DNA: TGTGCCAGCAGCCAACGGGGGGGAAGGACCGGGGAGCTGTTTTTT.

This clone was counted a few times. The genes are TRBV6-8 and TRBJ2-1; 7 bases align to TRBD1. The germline CDR1 and CDR2 sequences are MNHGY and SAAAGT. The CDR3 has 11 residues. J was trimmed by 12 bases and V by 5 bases; bases with no gene match: 4. CDR3 sequence reads: CASSQRGRQFF. In nucleotides, the CDR3 is TGTGCCAGCAGTCAAAGGGGGCGGCAGTTCTTC.

The rearrangement uses TRBV4-3 and TRBJ2-1, with TRBD1 as a possible D gene (6 bases). V was shortened by 5 bases and J by 2 bases, with 13 bases between the two germline ends. The CDR3 covers 15 residues. Germline values: CDR1 LGHNA, CDR2 YSLEER. Here the CDR3 reads CASSSIRGPYNEQFF. CDR3 bases: TGCGCCAGCAGCTCGATCAGGGGACCCTACAATGAGCAGTTCTTC.

This rearrangement joins TRBV6-5 to TRBJ1-1; 7 bases map to TRBD1. The CDR3 is 16 amino acids. The J segment lost 1 base and the V segment lost 2 bases, leaving 7 bases of the junction unmatched. Germline CDR1 MNHEY, CDR2 SVGAGI. The CDR3 bases are TGTGCCAGCAGTTACCTCCCAGGGGGTAGGAACACTGAAGCTTTCTTT. It specifies CASSYLPGGRNTEAFF.

The V call is TRBV15, the J call TRBJ1-5; 9 bases are shared with TRBD1. Germline V gene lookup returns CDR1 LNHNV and CDR2 YYDKDF (reference sequence). The CDR3 length is 14 residues. Germline trimming cut 5 bases from V and 7 bases from J; bases unmatched to any gene: 6. The CDR3 is CATSSTGGYQPQHF. CDR3 in DNA: TGTGCCACCAGCTCGACAGGGGGGTACCAGCCCCAGCATTTT.

This clone showed up just a few times. The chain recombines TRBV5-1 with TRBJ1-5; TRBD1 agrees at 7 bases. The CDR3 contains 15 residues. J was trimmed by 4 bases and V by 5 bases; bases with no gene match: 9. Germline V CDR1 and CDR2: SGHRS, YFSETQ. The CDR3 region is CASRVGTASNQPQHF. In DNA, the CDR3 is TGCGCCAGCAGGGTCGGGACAGCTTCTAATCAGCCCCAGCATTTT.

V is TRBV11-2 and J is TRBJ2-7, with 7 bases fitting TRBD1. V trimming: 5 bases; J trimming: 2 bases; junction bases outside the gene matches: 6. The length of the CDR3 is 14 residues. The germline V gene encodes CDR1 SGHAT and CDR2 FQNNGV. CDR3 sequence: CASSKWDSTYEQYF. In nucleotides, the CDR3 is TGTGCCAGCAGCAAATGGGACAGTACCTACGAGCAGTACTTC.

The chain employs TRBV6-1 and TRBJ1-2; maybe TRBD1 (5 bases). The CDR3 runs to 18 residues. Trimming cost V 4 bases and J 1 base, with 22 bases left between them. Germline values: CDR1 MNHNS, CDR2 SASEGT. The CDR3 loop is CASSVSKQPDSLNYGYTF. The CDR3 coding sequence is TGTGCCAGCAGTGTCTCCAAACAACCCGACAGCCTTAACTATGGCTACACCTTC.

This rearrangement joins TRBV6-6 to TRBJ2-5, with 9 nucleotides matching TRBD1. TRBJ2-7 explains the end of the DNA better; the J call may be wrong. The CDR3 spans 13 residues. CDR1 and CDR2 from the germline V gene are MNHNY and SVGAGI (reference sequence). CDR3 amino acids: CASSKQGADEQYF. CDR3 DNA: TGTGCCAGCAGTAAACAGGGGGCGGACGAGCAGTACTTC.

J is TRBJ1-1 and V is TRBV5-1; weak D call: TRBD1 (6 bases). Trimming stripped 3 bases from V and 5 bases from J, with 11 bases between. Germline values: CDR1 SGHRS, CDR2 YFSETQ. The CDR3 is 13 amino acids. The CDR3: CASSSQGETEAFF. The CDR3 DNA follows: TGCGCCAGCAGCTCACAGGGAGAGACTGAAGCTTTCTTT.

In its sample, this clone was seen once. The CDR3 sequence: CASSAVAGSSYNEQFF. Here the CDR3 DNA reads TGCGCCAGCAGCGCGGTAGCGGGTAGCTCCTACAATGAGCAGTTCTTC. The J gene is TRBJ2-1, the V gene TRBV5-1, with 7 bases aligning to TRBD2. Looked up from germline, CDR1 is SGHRS and CDR2 is YFSETQ. With V trimmed by 4 bases and J by 0 bases, 7 bases remained unmatched. The CDR3 length is 16 residues.

The V call is TRBV6-4, the J call TRBJ1-5; no firm D call. The V gene's germline CDR1 is MRHNA and CDR2 SNTAGT. This CDR3 spans 13 amino acids. Trimming pared 6 bases from V and 4 bases from J, leaving 10 bases between. The CDR3 spells CASSRELNQPQHF. The DNA of the CDR3 is TGTGCCAGCAGCCGGGAGCTGAATCAGCCCCAGCATTTT.

The chain joins TRBV28 to TRBJ2-7; 10 bases align to TRBD2. Trimming at V came to 5 bases and at J to 0 bases, leaving 4 bases not matched to a gene. The germline V gene encodes CDR1 MDHEN and CDR2 SYDVKM. There are 15 residues in the CDR3. For the CDR3, the DNA is TGTGCCAGCAGTCTTTGGACTAGCGGCTCCTACGAGCAGTACTTC. This encodes CASSLWTSGSYEQYF. The variable domain in full, with the rest retrieved from reference TRBV28 and TRBJ2-7, is DVKVTQSSRYLVKRTGEKVFLECVQDMDHENMFWYRQDPGLGLRLIYFSYDVKMKEKGDIPEGYSVSREKKERFSLILESASTNQTSMYLCASSLWTSGSYEQYFGPGTRLTVT.

The rearrangement uses TRBV6-6 and TRBJ1-5; TRBD1 matches 12 bases. Germline V CDR1 and CDR2: MNHNY, SVGAGI (reference sequence). The CDR3 consists of 16 residues. V shed 6 bases and J 3 bases; nucleotides not matched to a gene: 6. The CDR3 coding sequence is TGTGCCAGCAGCTTGTGGGACAGGGGGCTCAATCAGCCCCAGCATTTT. Its translation: CASSLWDRGLNQPQHF.

The CDR3 loop reads CASSEVGLAVYEQYF. The CDR3, as DNA: TGTGCCAGCAGTGAAGTGGGACTAGCGGTTTACGAGCAGTACTTC. The chain uses TRBV6-1 and TRBJ2-7; 11 nucleotides match TRBD2. Germline V gives CDR1 MNHNS, CDR2 SASEGT. The CDR3 length is 15 residues. Trimming took 1 base from V and 4 from J; bases not matched to a gene: 3.

This clone was seen more than once but under ten times. The chain recombines TRBV27 with TRBJ1-5; the D gene is possibly TRBD1 (6 bases). Germline CDR1 is MNHEY and CDR2 is SMNVEV (reference sequence). The CDR3 consists of 16 residues. Trimming cost V 0 bases and J 4 bases, with 13 bases left between them. Here the CDR3 reads CASSLSKDSLNQPQHF. CDR3 coding DNA: TGTGCCAGCAGTTTATCGAAGGACAGCCTTAATCAGCCCCAGCATTTT.

The chain combines TRBV7-9 with TRBJ2-1; TRBD2 matches 11 bases. The ends lost 0 bases at V and 4 bases at J; junction bases unmatched: 5. Germline V CDR1 and CDR2: SEHNR, FQNEAQ (reference sequence). The CDR3 runs to 17 residues. The CDR3 region is CASSLASGRAGYNEQFF. CDR3 sequence (DNA): TGTGCCAGCAGCTTAGCTAGCGGGAGGGCCGGGTACAATGAGCAGTTCTTC.